This T cell receptor (beta chain) derives from a study of CD8 T cells in ankylosing spondylitis. The V gene's germline CDR1 is DFQATT and CDR2 SNEGSKA (reference sequence). V lost 5 bases to trimming and J lost 5 bases; unmatched junction nucleotides: 6. This CDR3 spans 14 amino acids. This clonotype came up a few times. As yet, its antigen is unknown. Findings and caveats of the study: A motif in TCR beta, a set of about eight highly homologous variants, appeared characteristic of ankylosing spondylitis blood.

One entry per CDR3 protein results from TCRdb running MiXCR on the 5' RACE reads. Among around 890,000 distinct CDR3 sequences listed, 10% to 15% were seen once. J is TRBJ2-2 and V is TRBV20-1; the match to TRBD1 covers 9 bases. The sequenced sample was blood, either unsorted or a sorted T cell fraction (not recorded which). This receptor was obtained from a male donor with ankylosing spondylitis. DNA for the CDR3: TGCAGTGCTCGGGACAGGGAAAGGACCGGGGAGCTGTTTTTT. Translation gives CSARDRERTGELFF.